The sample holds one count of the clone carrying this T cell receptor beta chain. These data originate in a study of T cell changes during pregnancy in multiple sclerosis. The CDR3 has 13 residues. Trimming took off 4 bases at V and 0 bases at J, with 6 bases between the two ends. The germline gives CDR1 MNHNS, CDR2 SASEGT. Assay: immunoSEQ multiplex PCR; the TCRdb copy retains only in-frame clones and omits some. Seen here are tens of thousands of clones, roughly 92% observed once, and the top ten hold about 0.85%. This TCR was recovered from a female donor with multiple sclerosis, enrolled in a pregnancy study. V and J are TRBV6-1 and TRBJ2-5; D is unclear. Sequenced here: peripheral blood, sampled in the first trimester of pregnancy. CDR3 in amino acids: CASSGGYQETQYF. The CDR3 coding sequence is TGTGCCAGCAGTGGAGGCTACCAAGAGACCCAGTACTTC.